This T cell receptor (beta chain) comes out of a study of regulatory T cells in long-lasting Graves disease. As concerns this clonotype: Its antigen is undetermined.

Time point indicated: newly diagnosed GD, antithyroid drugs for less than 3 months. Extracted PBMC RNA gave rise to the TCR library. Study-wide results and limits: Persistent Graves' patients showed less TCR diversity than newly diagnosed ones.

Libraries of TCR beta came from iRepertoire HTBI primers plus Arm-PCR of CDR3 regions. TCRdb independently ran MiXCR on the multiplex PCR reads; one entry per CDR3 protein. The top ten clones hold roughly 8.9% of a sample with roughly 560,000 distinct CDR3 sequences, around 12% of them seen once. This CDR3 has 13 residues. Trimming cost V 8 bases and J 6 bases, with 14 bases left between them. CDR1 LNHDA and CDR2 SQIVND come from the germline V gene (reference sequence). The same sample was also used in a study of T cells in Graves' hyperthyroidism and ophthalmopathy. According to that study: Graves' hyperthyroidism qualified as stable when ophthalmopathy did not progress within 18 months.

Sample: peripheral blood mononuclear cells (PBMCs), taken at new diagnosis, from a patient treated with antithyroid drugs. The chain links TRBV19 to TRBJ1-5; perhaps TRBD1 as D (5 bases). The receptor was derived from a woman in her 30s with Graves disease. The DNA of the CDR3 is TGTGCCAGTCTCCGGGACCAAGGTCAGCCCCAGCATTTT. Translating it yields CASLRDQGQPQHF.